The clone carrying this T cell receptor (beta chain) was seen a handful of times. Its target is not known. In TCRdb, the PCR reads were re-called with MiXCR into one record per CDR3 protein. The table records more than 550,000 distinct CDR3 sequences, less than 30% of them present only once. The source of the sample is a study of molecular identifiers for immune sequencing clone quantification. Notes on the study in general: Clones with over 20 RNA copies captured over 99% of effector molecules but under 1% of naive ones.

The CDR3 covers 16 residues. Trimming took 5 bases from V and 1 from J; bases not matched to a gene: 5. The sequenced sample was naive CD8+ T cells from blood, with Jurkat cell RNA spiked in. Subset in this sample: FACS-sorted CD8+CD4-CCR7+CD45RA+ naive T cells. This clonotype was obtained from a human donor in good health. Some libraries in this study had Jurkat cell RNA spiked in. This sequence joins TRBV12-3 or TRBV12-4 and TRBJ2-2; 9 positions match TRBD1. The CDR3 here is CASSHPGQGNTGELFF. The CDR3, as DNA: TGTGCCAGCAGTCACCCGGGACAGGGGAACACCGGGGAGCTGTTTTTT.